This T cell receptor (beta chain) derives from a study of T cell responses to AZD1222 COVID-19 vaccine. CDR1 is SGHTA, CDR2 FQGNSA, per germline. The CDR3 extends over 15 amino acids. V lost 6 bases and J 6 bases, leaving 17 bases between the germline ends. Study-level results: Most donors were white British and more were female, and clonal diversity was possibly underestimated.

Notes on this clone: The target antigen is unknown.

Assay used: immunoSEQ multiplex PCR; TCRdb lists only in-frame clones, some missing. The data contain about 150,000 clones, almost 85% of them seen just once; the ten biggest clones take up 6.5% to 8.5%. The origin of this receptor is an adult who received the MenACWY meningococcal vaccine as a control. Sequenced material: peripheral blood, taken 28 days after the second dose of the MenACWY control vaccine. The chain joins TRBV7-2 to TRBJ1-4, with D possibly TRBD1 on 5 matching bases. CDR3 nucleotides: TGTGCCAGCAGTCCAGAGGGGAGGTCCGATGAAAAACTGTTTTTT. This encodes CASSPEGRSDEKLFF.